This TCR beta chain stems from a study of technical replicates of blood from several donors. Using immunoSEQ multiplex PCR, the repertoire was profiled, and TCRdb retains in-frame clones only, with some absent. The profile shows under 85,000 clones, 92% of them singletons. After removal of 4 bases from V and 4 bases from J, the junction contained 9 bases not matched to a gene. Germline V lookup: CDR1 SGHRS, CDR2 YFSETQ. This CDR3 has 16 residues. V is TRBV5-1 and J is TRBJ1-1, with TRBD1 matching 11 bases. This sequence originates from a human donor in good health. The sequenced sample was T cells isolated from PBMCs. The CDR3 region is CASSQYTGTGGTEAFF. DNA for the CDR3: TGCGCCAGCAGCCAATACACCGGGACAGGGGGCACTGAAGCTTTCTTT.